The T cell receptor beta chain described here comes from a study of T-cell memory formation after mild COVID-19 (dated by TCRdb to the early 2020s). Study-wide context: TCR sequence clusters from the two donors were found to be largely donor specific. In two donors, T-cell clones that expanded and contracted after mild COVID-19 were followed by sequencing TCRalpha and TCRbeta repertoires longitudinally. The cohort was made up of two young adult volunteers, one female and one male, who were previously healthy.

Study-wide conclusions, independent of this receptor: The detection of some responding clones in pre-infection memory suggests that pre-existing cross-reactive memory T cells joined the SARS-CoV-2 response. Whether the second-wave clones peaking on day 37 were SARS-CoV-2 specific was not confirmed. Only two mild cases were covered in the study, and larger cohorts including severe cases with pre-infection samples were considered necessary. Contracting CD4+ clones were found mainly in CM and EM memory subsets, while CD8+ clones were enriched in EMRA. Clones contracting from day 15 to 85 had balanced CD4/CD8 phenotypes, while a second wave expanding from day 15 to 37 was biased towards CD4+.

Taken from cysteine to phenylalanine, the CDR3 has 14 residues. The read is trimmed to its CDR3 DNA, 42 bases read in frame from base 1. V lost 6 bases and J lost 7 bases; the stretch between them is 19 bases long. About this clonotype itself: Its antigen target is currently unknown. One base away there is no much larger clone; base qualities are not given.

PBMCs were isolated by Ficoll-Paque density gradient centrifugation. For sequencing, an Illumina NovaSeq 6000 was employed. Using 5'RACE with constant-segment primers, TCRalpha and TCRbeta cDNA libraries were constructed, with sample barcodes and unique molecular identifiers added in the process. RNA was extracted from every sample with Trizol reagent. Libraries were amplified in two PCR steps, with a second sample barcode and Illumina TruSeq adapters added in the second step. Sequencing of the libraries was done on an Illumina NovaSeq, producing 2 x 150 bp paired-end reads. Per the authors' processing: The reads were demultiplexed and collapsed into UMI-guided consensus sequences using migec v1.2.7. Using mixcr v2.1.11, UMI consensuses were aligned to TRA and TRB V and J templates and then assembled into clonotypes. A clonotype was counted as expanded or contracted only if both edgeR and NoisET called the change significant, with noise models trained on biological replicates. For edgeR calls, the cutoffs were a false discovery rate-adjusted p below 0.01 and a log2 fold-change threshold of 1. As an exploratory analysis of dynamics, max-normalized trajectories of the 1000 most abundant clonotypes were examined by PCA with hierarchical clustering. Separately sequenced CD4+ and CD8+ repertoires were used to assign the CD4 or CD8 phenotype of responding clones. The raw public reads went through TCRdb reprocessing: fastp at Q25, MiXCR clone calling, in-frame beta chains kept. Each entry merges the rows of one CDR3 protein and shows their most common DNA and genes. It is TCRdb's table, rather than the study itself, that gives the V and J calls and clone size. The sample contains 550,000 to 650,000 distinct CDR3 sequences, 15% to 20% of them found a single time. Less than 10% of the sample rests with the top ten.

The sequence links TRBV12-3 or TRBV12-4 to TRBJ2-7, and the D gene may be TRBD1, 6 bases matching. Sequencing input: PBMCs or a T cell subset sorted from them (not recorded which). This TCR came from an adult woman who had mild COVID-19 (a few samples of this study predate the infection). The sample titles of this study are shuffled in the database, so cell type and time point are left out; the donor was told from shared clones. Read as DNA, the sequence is TGTGCCAGCAGAGAGGCAGGGGCTGGGAGAGAGCAGTACTTC. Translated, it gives CASREAGAGREQYF.